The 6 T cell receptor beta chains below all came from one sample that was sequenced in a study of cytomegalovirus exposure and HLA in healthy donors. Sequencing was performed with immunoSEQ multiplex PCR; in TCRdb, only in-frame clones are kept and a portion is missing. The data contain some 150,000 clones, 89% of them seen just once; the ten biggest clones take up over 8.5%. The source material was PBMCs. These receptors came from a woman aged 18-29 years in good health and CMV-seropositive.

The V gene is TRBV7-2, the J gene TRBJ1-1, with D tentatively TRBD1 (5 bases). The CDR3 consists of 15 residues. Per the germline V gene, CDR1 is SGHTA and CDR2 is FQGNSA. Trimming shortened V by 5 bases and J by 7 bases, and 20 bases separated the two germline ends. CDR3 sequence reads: CASSRMGGGGDEAFF. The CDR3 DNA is TGTGCCAGCAGCAGGATGGGGGGAGGCGGGGATGAAGCTTTCTTT.

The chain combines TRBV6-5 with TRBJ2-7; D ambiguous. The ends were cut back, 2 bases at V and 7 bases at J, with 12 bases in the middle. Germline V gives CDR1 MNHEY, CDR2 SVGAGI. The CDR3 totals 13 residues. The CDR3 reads CASSYARISEQYF. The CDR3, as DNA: TGTGCCAGCAGTTACGCGAGGATTTCGGAGCAGTACTTC.

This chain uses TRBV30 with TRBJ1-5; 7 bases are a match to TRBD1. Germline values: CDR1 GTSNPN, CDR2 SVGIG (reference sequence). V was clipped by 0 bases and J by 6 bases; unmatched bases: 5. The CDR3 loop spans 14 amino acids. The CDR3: CAWSVKQGSQPQHF. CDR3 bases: TGTGCCTGGAGTGTAAAACAGGGGAGTCAGCCCCAGCATTTT. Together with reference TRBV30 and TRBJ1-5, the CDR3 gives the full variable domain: SQTIHQWPATLVQPVGSPLSLECTVEGTSNPNLYWYRQAAGRGLQLLFYSVGIGQISSEVPQNLSASRPQDRQFILSSKKLLLSDSGFYLCAWSVKQGSQPQHFGDGTRLSIL.

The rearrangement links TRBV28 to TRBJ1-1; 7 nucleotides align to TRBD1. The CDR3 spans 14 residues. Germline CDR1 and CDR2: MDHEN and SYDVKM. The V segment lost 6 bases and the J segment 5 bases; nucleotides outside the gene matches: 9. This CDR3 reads CASSPTGRGTEAFF. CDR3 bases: TGTGCCAGCAGCCCGACAGGCAGGGGGACTGAAGCTTTCTTT. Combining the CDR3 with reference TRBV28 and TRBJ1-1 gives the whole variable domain DVKVTQSSRYLVKRTGEKVFLECVQDMDHENMFWYRQDPGLGLRLIYFSYDVKMKEKGDIPEGYSVSREKKERFSLILESASTNQTSMYLCASSPTGRGTEAFFGQGTRLTVV.

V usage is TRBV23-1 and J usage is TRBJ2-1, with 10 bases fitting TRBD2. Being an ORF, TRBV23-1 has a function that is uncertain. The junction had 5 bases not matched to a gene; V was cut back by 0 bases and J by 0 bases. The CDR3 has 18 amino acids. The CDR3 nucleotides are TGCGCCAGCAGTCAATCGGGTAGCGGGGGGCCCTCCTACAATGAGCAGTTCTTC. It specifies CASSQSGSGGPSYNEQFF.

CDR3 loop: CASSLIFFRNQPQHF. As DNA, the CDR3 is TGTGCCAGCAGCTTAATATTCTTTCGCAATCAGCCCCAGCATTTT. The J gene is TRBJ1-5, the V gene TRBV11-1, with unresolved D. In germline, CDR1 is SGHAT, CDR2 FQDESV (reference sequence). The V gene lost 2 bases and the J gene lost 2 bases, with 10 bases spanning the gap. This CDR3 comprises 15 residues.